A single sample is the source of the 8 T cell receptor beta chains below, sequenced in a study of blood T cell repertoires in COVID-19 (dated by TCRdb to 2018 to 2020). Library prep was done by the immunoSEQ multiplex PCR assay. The source is immuneACCESS, and TCRdb retained only in-frame sequences with V and J called. Part of the clones is not carried over; for the studies checked, unresolved V genes explain less than half of this, and the remainder is unexplained. The table for this sample lists around 200,000 clones; around 85% of them were counted only once. 3% to 3.5% of the sample lies in the top ten. Specimen: PBMCs or T cells enriched from blood (not recorded which). The receptors here all came from a woman in her forties or fifties in a cohort exposed to, infected with or recovered from COVID-19 (not recorded which).

V is TRBV7-3 and J is TRBJ2-3; D uncertain. This CDR3 region has 13 residues. Deletions cut 4 bases from V and 5 bases from J, with 10 bases between. Germline loops: CDR1 SGHTA, CDR2 FQGTGA. CDR3 in amino acids: CASSSNAEDTQYF. The CDR3, as DNA: TGTGCCAGCAGCTCTAACGCCGAAGATACGCAGTATTTT.

The rearrangement joins TRBV7-2 to TRBJ2-2; 7 bases agree with TRBD1. The CDR3 totals 16 residues. V lost 1 base and J lost 4; bases outside the gene matches: 6. The germline CDR1 and CDR2 sequences are SGHTA and FQGNSA. Written as DNA, the CDR3 is TGTGCCAGCAGCTTAGGGAGACAGGGTAGCACCGGGGAGCTGTTTTTT. Translation: CASSLGRQGSTGELFF.

This chain links TRBV9 with TRBJ1-1; no clear D gene. The germline gives CDR1 SGDLS, CDR2 YYNGEE. The CDR3 has 13 residues. V was trimmed by 0 bases and J by 4 bases, leaving 7 bases between them. In DNA, the CDR3 is TGTGCCAGCAGCGTAGAAGGAGGCACTGAAGCTTTCTTT. Residues: CASSVEGGTEAFF. The complete variable domain, with remaining parts taken from reference TRBV9 and TRBJ1-1, reads DSGVTQTPKHLITATGQRVTLRCSPRSGDLSVYWYQQSLDQGLQFLIQYYNGEERAKGNILERFSAQQFPDLHSELNLSSLELGDSALYFCASSVEGGTEAFFGQGTRLTVV.

V usage is TRBV19 and J usage is TRBJ2-5; perhaps TRBD2 as D (6 bases). Trimming removed 4 bases from V and 5 bases from J, with 11 bases in between. This CDR3 spans 13 amino acids. Germline lookup yields CDR1 LNHDA and CDR2 SQIVND (reference sequence). The CDR3 loop is CASSTTGGETQYF. CDR3 nucleotides: TGTGCCAGTAGTACTACAGGAGGGGAGACCCAGTACTTC.

This clone was seen just once. V usage is TRBV7-2 and J usage is TRBJ1-5; 9 bases agree with TRBD1. Germline-derived CDR1 and CDR2 are SGHTA and FQGNSA. The J segment lost 5 bases and the V segment lost 5 bases, leaving 4 bases of the junction unmatched. The CDR3 consists of 14 residues. The CDR3: CASSPGTGYQPQHF. As DNA, the CDR3 is TGTGCCAGCAGCCCCGGGACAGGGTATCAGCCCCAGCATTTT.

This chain links TRBV5-4 with TRBJ1-2, with D possibly TRBD1 on 5 matching bases. Trimming stripped 4 bases from V and 3 bases from J, with 7 bases between. The germline V gene has CDR1 SGHNT and CDR2 YYREEE (reference sequence). CDR3 length: 12 amino acids. As DNA, the CDR3 is TGTGCCAGCAGCATAGGGGACTATGGCTACACCTTC. It translates to CASSIGDYGYTF.

V and J are TRBV11-2 and TRBJ1-5; the D is unclear. The length of the CDR3 is 15 residues. V lost 5 bases to trimming and J lost 0 bases, with 11 bases between them. The germline gives CDR1 SGHAT, CDR2 FQNNGV. The chain's CDR3 is CASSPGLYSNQPQHF. As DNA, the CDR3 is TGTGCCAGCAGCCCAGGACTGTATAGCAATCAGCCCCAGCATTTT.

In nucleotides, the CDR3 is TGTGCCAGCAGTTACTCGGCTTACGAGCAGTACTTC. It is translated as CASSYSAYEQYF. The chain employs TRBV6-2 or TRBV6-3 and TRBJ2-7; D remains ambiguous. Germline assignment: CDR1 MNHEY and CDR2 SVGEGT. The CDR3 sequence is 12 residues long. Trimming removed 0 bases from V and 4 bases from J, with 4 bases in between.